This T cell receptor (beta chain) appears in the sequencing data of a study of cytomegalovirus exposure and HLA in healthy donors. The study's findings and limits: 164 TCR beta chains were listed as cytomegalovirus-associated. Another analysis was done later, and it associated fewer than 20,000 TCR beta sequences with HLA alleles at 0.05 false discovery rate. Testing in vitro showed a few CMV-associated chains specific for CMV antigens.

V gave up 1 base and J gave up 4 bases; unmatched junction bases: 4. Per germline, CDR1 SGHAT and CDR2 FQNNGV. This CDR3 is built from 15 residues. 60 Vbeta and 13 Jbeta primers were used in PCR. Here immunoSEQ multiplex PCR was the method, and the copy in TCRdb shows in-frame clones only, minus some. The table lists more than 100,000 clones, around 80% of them singletons. Concerning this clone itself: Its specificity is not known.

The receptor's source is a man aged 25-45 years in good health and CMV-seronegative. Material: PBMCs. The chain joins TRBV11-2 to TRBJ2-5; TRBD2 matches 9 bases. The CDR3 loop is CASSLGSGGLETQYF. The CDR3 coding sequence is TGTGCCAGCAGCTTAGGTAGCGGGGGTTTAGAGACCCAGTACTTC.